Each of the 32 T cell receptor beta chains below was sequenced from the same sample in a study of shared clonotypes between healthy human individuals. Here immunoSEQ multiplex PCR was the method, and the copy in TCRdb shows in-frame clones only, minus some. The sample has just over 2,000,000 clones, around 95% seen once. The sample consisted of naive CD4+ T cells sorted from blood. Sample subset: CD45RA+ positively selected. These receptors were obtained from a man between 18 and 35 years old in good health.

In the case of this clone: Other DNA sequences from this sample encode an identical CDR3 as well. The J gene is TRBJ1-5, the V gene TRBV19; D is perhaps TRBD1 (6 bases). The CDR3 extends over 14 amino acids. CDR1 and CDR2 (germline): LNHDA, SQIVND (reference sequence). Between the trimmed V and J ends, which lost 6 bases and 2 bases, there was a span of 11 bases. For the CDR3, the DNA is TGTGCCAGTAGACAGGGTCTGGGCAATCAGCCCCAGCATTTT. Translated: CASRQGLGNQPQHF. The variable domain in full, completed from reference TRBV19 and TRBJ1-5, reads DGGITQSPKYLFRKEGQNVTLSCEQNLNHDAMYWYRQDPGQGLRLIYYSQIVNDFQKGDIAEGYSVSREKKESFPLTVTSAQKNPTAFYLCASRQGLGNQPQHFGDGTRLSIL.

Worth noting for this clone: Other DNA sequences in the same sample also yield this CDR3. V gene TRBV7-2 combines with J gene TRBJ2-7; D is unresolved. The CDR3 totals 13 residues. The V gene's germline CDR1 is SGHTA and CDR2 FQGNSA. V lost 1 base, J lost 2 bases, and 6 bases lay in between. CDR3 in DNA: TGTGCCAGCAGCTTAGGGCCCCCCTACGAGCAGTACTTC. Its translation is CASSLGPPYEQYF.

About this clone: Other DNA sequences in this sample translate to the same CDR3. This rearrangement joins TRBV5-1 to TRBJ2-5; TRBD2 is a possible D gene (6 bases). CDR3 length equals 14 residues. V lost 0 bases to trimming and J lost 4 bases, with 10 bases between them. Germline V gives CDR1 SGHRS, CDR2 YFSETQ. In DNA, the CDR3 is TGCGCCAGCAGCTTGGGACCCGGGGGAGAGACCCAGTACTTC. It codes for CASSLGPGGETQYF.

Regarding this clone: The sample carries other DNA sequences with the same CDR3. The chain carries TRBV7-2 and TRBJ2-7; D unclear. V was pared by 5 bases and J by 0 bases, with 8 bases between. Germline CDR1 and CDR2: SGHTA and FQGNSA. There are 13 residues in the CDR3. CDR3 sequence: CASSLASSYEQYF. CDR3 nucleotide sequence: TGTGCCAGCAGCCTTGCGAGCTCCTACGAGCAGTACTTC.

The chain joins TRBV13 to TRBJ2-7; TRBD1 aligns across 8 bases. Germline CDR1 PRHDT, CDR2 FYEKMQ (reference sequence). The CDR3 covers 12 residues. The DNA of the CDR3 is TGTCAGGCAGAACAGGGGGAATACGAGCAGTACTTC. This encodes CQAEQGEYEQYF.

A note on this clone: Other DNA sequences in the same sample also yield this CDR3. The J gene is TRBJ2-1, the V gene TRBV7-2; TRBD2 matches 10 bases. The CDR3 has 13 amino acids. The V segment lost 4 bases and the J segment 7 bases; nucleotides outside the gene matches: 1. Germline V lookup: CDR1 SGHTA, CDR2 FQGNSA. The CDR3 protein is CASSSGLANEQFF. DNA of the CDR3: TGTGCCAGCAGCTCGGGACTAGCGAATGAGCAGTTCTTC.

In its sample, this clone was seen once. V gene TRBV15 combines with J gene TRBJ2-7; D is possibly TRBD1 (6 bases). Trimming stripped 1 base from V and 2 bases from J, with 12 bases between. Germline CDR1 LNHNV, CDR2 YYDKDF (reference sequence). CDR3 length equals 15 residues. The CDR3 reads CATSRAGTPTYEQYF. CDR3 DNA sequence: TGTGCCACCAGCAGAGCCGGGACACCTACCTACGAGCAGTACTTC.

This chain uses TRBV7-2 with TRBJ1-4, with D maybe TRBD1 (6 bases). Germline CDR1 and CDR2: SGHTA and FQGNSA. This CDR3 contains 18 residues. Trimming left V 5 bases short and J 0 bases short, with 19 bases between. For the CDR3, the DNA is TGTGCCAGCAGCGGCAGCGCCCCCTACAGGGCAACTAATGAAAAACTGTTTTTT. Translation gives CASSGSAPYRATNEKLFF. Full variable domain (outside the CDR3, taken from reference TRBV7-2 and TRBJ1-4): GAGVSQSPSNKVTEKGKDVELRCDPISGHTALYWYRQSLGQGLEFLIYFQGNSAPDKSGLPSDRFSAERTGGSVSTLTIQRTQQEDSAVYLCASSGSAPYRATNEKLFFGSGTQLSVL.

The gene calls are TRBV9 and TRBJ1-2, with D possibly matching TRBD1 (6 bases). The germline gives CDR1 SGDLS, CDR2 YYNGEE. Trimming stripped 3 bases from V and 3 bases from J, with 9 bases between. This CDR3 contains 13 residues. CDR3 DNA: TGTGCCAGCAGCGGGGACACTTACTATGGCTACACCTTC. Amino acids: CASSGDTYYGYTF.

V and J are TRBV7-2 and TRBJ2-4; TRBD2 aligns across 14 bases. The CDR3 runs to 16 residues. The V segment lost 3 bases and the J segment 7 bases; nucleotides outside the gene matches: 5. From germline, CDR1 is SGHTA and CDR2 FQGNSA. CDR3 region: CASSLGLAGVGNIQYF. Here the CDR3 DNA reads TGTGCCAGCAGCTTGGGACTAGCGGGAGTGGGGAACATTCAGTACTTC.

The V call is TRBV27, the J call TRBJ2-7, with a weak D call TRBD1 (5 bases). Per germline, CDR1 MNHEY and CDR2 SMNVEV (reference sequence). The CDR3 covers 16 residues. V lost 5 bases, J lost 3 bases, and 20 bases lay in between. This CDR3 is CASSGNRGNSLYEQYF. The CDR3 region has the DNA TGTGCCAGCAGTGGAAATAGGGGAAATTCTCTCTACGAGCAGTACTTC.

The CDR3 here is CASSPTGESSYEQYF. CDR3 DNA: TGTGCCAGCTCACCTACAGGGGAGAGCTCCTACGAGCAGTACTTC. This chain links TRBV18 with TRBJ2-7; 7 bases are a match to TRBD1. The CDR3 consists of 15 residues. The germline gives CDR1 KGHSH, CDR2 LQKENI. The ends lost 3 bases at V and 0 bases at J; junction bases unmatched: 5. Looking up the rest from reference TRBV18 and TRBJ2-7 gives the full variable domain: NAGVMQNPRHLVRRRGQEARLRCSPMKGHSHVYWYRQLPEEGLKFMVYLQKENIIDESGMPKERFSAEFPKEGPSILRIQQVVRGDSAAYFCASSPTGESSYEQYFGPGTRLTVT.

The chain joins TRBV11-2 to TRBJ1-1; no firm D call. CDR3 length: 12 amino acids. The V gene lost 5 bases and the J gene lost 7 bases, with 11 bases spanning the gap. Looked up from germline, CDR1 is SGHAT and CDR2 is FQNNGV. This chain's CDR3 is CASSDGFGEAFF. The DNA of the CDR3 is TGTGCCAGCAGCGACGGGTTCGGTGAAGCTTTCTTT.

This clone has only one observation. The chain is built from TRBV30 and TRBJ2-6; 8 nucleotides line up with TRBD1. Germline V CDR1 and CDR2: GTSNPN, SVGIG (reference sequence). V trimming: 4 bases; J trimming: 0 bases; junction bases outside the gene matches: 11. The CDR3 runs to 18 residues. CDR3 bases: TGTGCCTGGATCAGAGGACAGGGACCCTACTCTGGGGCCAACGTCCTGACTTTC. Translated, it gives CAWIRGQGPYSGANVLTF.

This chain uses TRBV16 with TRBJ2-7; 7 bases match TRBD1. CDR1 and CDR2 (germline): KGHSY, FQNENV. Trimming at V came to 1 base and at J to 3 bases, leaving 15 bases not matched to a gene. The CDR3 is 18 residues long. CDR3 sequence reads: CASSQYFDSWGTDYEQYF. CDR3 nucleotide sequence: TGTGCCAGCAGCCAATATTTCGATAGCTGGGGGACAGACTACGAGCAGTACTTC.

CDR3 region: CASSPREPALEAFF. In DNA, the CDR3 is TGCGCCAGCAGCCCTAGGGAACCAGCACTTGAAGCTTTCTTT. The chain carries TRBV5-1 and TRBJ1-1; D is unresolved. Germline-derived CDR1 and CDR2 are SGHRS and YFSETQ. CDR3 length: 14 amino acids. The ends were cut back, 4 bases at V and 7 bases at J, with 17 bases in the middle. Drawing the rest from reference TRBV5-1 and TRBJ1-1, the complete variable domain is KAGVTQTPRYLIKTRGQQVTLSCSPISGHRSVSWYQQTPGQGLQFLFEYFSETQRNKGNFPGRFSGRQFSNSRSEMNVSTLELGDSALYLCASSPREPALEAFFGQGTRLTVV.

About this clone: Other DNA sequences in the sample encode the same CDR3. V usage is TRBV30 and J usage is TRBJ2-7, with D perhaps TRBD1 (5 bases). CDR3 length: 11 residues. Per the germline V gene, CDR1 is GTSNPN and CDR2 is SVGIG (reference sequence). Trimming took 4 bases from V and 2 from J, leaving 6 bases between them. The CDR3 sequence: CAWTGTYEQYF. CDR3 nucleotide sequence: TGTGCCTGGACAGGGACCTACGAGCAGTACTTC.

The CDR3 nucleotides read TGTGCCAGCTCACCACCCGGGATCCGCAGCACAGATACGCAGTATTTT. Protein product: CASSPPGIRSTDTQYF. This chain joins TRBV18 and TRBJ2-3; a possible D gene is TRBD2 (5 bases). The CDR3 covers 16 residues. Per germline, CDR1 KGHSH and CDR2 LQKENI. V gave up 0 bases and J gave up 0 bases, with 10 bases separating them.

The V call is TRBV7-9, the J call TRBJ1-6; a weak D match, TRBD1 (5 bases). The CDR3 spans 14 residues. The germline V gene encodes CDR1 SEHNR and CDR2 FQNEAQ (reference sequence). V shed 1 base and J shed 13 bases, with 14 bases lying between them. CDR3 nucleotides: TGTGCCAGCAGCTTAGAGGGGCGGGTTTCCCCCCTCCACTTT. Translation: CASSLEGRVSPLHF.

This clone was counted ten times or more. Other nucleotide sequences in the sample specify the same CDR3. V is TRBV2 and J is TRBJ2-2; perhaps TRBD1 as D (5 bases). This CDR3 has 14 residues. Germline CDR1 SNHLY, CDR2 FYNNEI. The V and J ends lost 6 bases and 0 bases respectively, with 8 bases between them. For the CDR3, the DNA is TGTGCCAGCAGCGGACAAACGAACACCGGGGAGCTGTTTTTT. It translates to CASSGQTNTGELFF.

The CDR3 nucleotides read TGTGCCAGCGGAATAAACAAAAAACGGTACACCTTC. It encodes CASGINKKRYTF. This chain joins TRBV28 and TRBJ1-2, with D unresolved. Trimming stripped 8 bases from V and 11 bases from J, with 18 bases between. Per germline, CDR1 MDHEN and CDR2 SYDVKM. This CDR3 has 12 amino acids.

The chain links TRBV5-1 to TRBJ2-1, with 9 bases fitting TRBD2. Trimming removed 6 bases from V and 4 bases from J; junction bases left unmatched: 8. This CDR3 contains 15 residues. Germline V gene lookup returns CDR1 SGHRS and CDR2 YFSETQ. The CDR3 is CASTPSGNQYNEQFF. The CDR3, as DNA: TGCGCCAGCACCCCTAGCGGGAACCAGTACAATGAGCAGTTCTTC.

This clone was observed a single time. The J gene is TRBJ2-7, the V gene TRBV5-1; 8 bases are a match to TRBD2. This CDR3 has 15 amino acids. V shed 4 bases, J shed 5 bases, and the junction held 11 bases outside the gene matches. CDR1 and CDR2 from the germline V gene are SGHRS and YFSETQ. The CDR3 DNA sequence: TGCGCCAGCAGCCCCTCGGGGGGGACGGTCCACGAGCAGTACTTC. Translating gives CASSPSGGTVHEQYF.

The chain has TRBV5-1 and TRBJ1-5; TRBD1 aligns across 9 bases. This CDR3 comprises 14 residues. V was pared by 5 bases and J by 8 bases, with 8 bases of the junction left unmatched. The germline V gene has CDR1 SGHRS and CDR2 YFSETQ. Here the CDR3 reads CASRVTGGAEPQHF. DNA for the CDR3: TGCGCCAGCAGAGTAACAGGGGGCGCGGAGCCCCAGCATTTT.

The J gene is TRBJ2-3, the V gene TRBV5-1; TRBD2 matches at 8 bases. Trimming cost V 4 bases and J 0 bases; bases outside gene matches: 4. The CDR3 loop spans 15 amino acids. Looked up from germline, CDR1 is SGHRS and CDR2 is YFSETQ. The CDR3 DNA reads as TGCGCCAGCAGCGCTCGGGAGGGTAGCACAGATACGCAGTATTTT. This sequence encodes CASSAREGSTDTQYF.

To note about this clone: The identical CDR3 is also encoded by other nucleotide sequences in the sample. The CDR3 protein is CASSYGDQPQHF. In nucleotides, the CDR3 is TGTGCCAGCAGTTACGGAGATCAGCCCCAGCATTTT. J is TRBJ1-5 and V is TRBV6-6; no clear D. Trimming left V 2 bases short and J 5 bases short, with 4 bases between. The CDR3 has 12 amino acids. Looked up from germline, CDR1 is MNHNY and CDR2 is SVGAGI (reference sequence).

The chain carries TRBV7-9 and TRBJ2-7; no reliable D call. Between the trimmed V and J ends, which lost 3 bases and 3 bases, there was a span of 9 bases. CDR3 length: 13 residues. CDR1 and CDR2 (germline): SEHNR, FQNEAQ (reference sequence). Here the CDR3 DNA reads TGTGCCAGCAGCTTGCAGTTCGGCTACGAGCAGTACTTC. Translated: CASSLQFGYEQYF.

DNA for the CDR3: TGTGCCAGCTCACTCAACACAGGGGTTGCCGGGGAGCTGTTTTTT. This encodes CASSLNTGVAGELFF. The J gene is TRBJ2-2, the V gene TRBV18; 7 bases are shared with TRBD1. The trim removed 4 bases at V and 6 bases at J, leaving 8 bases unmatched. Germline values: CDR1 KGHSH, CDR2 LQKENI. The CDR3 runs 15 residues. Combining the CDR3 with reference TRBV18 and TRBJ2-2 gives the whole variable domain NAGVMQNPRHLVRRRGQEARLRCSPMKGHSHVYWYRQLPEEGLKFMVYLQKENIIDESGMPKERFSAEFPKEGPSILRIQQVVRGDSAAYFCASSLNTGVAGELFFGEGSRLTVL.

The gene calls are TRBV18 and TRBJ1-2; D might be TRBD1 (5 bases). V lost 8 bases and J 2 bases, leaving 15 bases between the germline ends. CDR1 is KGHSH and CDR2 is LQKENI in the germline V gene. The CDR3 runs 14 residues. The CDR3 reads CASVRDSVNYGYTF. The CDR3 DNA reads TGTGCCAGCGTCAGGGATTCTGTCAACTATGGCTACACCTTC.

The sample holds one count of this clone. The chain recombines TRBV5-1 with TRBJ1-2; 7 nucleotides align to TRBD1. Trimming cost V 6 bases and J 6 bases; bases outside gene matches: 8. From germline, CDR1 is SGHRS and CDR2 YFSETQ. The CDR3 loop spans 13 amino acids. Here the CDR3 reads CASKIGGIDGYTF. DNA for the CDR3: TGCGCCAGCAAGATAGGGGGCATCGATGGCTACACCTTC.

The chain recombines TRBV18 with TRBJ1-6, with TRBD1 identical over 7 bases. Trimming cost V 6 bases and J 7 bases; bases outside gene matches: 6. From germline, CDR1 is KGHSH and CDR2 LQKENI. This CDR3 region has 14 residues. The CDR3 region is CASSPTGTNSPLHF. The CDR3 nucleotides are TGTGCCAGCTCTCCGACAGGGACAAATTCACCCCTCCACTTT.

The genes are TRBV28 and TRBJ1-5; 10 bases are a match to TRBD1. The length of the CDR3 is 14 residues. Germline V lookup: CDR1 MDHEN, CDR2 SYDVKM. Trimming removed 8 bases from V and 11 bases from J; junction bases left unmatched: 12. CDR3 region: CASSGQGPLGAQHF. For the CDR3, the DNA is TGTGCCAGCTCGGGACAGGGGCCGTTAGGGGCCCAGCATTTT.